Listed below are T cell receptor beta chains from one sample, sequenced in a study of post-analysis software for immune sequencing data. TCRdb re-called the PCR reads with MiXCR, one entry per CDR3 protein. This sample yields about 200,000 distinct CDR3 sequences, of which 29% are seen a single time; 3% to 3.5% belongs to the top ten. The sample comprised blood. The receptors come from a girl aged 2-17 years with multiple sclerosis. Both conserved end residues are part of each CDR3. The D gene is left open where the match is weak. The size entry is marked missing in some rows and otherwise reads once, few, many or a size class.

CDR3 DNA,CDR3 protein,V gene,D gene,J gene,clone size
TGCAGTGCGAGGACCTTCGGAGATACGCAGTATTTT,CSARTFGDTQYF,TRBV20-1,NA,TRBJ2-3,NA
TGCAGTGCCAGCCGTCAGACAGGCCCCTACGAGCAGTACTTC,CSASRQTGPYEQYF,TRBV20-1,NA,TRBJ2-7,NA
TGTGCCAGCGGACAGTTTGCAGATACGCAGTATTTT,CASGQFADTQYF,TRBV6-5,NA,TRBJ2-3,many
TGTGCCAGCAGTAGCCCCCCGGGGGCGGGTGGCTACACCTTC,CASSSPPGAGGYTF,TRBV12-3/TRBV12-4,NA,TRBJ1-2,many
TGCAGTGCTAGCCTCATGAGGGAACTCGAGCAGTTCTTC,CSASLMRELEQFF,TRBV20-1,NA,TRBJ2-1,once
TGTGCCAGCAGCTCCGACTACCGGGCAGATGCGCAGTATTTT,CASSSDYRADAQYF,TRBV7-2,NA,TRBJ2-3,few
TGTGCCAGCAGTGGGGGGGGAGGGAACACTGAAGCTTTCTTT,CASSGGGGNTEAFF,TRBV7-9,NA,TRBJ1-1,few
TGCGCCAGCAGCTTGGGGGACAGGGGATTAGATACGCAGTATTTT,CASSLGDRGLDTQYF,TRBV5-1,TRBD1,TRBJ2-3,few
TGCGCCAGCAGCCCCATCCCCCCGCGGACTAGCACAGATACGCAGTATTTT,CASSPIPPRTSTDTQYF,TRBV5-1,NA,TRBJ2-3,few
TGTGCCCCCGGAGGGCCTAGCGGGAGTAACCAGAACACCGGGGAGCTGTTTTTT,CAPGGPSGSNQNTGELFF,TRBV7-9,TRBD2,TRBJ2-2,few
TGTGCCAGCAGCACCCGCGGGAGGACGAACACCGGGGAGCTGTTTTTT,CASSTRGRTNTGELFF,TRBV9,TRBD2,TRBJ2-2,NA
TGTGCCATCAGTGACCAGGCAGGGGGGGGGGAGACCCAGTACTTC,CAISDQAGGGETQYF,TRBV10-3,NA,TRBJ2-5,few
TGCGCCAGCAGCTTCAGCCTAGCGGGAGAAGCCGGGGAGCTGTTTTTT,CASSFSLAGEAGELFF,TRBV5-1,TRBD2,TRBJ2-2,few
TGTGCCAGCAGCGTAGGGGGCGGGACGAGTAGAGAGCAGTACTTC,CASSVGGGTSREQYF,TRBV9,NA,TRBJ2-5,many
TGCGCCAGCAGCCTGGCAGGGAATAAGAACACTGAAGCTTTCTTT,CASSLAGNKNTEAFF,TRBV5-1,NA,TRBJ1-1,NA
TGTGCCAGCAGTTATCCCCTAGCGGGAGATTTGCCAGATACGCAGTATTTT,CASSYPLAGDLPDTQYF,TRBV6-6,TRBD2,TRBJ2-3,NA
TGTGCCAGCTCACCATCGCAGGGCCACGAGCAGTACTTC,CASSPSQGHEQYF,TRBV18,NA,TRBJ2-7,few
TGCGCCAGCAGCTTGGGGGGGGCGAGCAATCAGCCCCAGCATTTT,CASSLGGASNQPQHF,TRBV5-1,NA,TRBJ1-5,many
TGTGCCAGCAGCGTAGGGACTAGCGGGGGGCACCAAGAGACCCAGTACTTC,CASSVGTSGGHQETQYF,TRBV9,TRBD2,TRBJ2-5,few
TGTGCCAGCAGCTTAGATCAGACCACCCAAGGGACAGTGAGTAATGAGCAGTTCTTC,CASSLDQTTQGTVSNEQFF,TRBV7-8,TRBD1,TRBJ2-1,many
TGCAGCGTTGATGGGGAGGGGGCTGAGGCTTTCTTT,CSVDGEGAEAFF,TRBV29-1,TRBD1,TRBJ1-1,NA
TGTGCCAGCAGTTTAGTACCAGATACGCAGTATTTT,CASSLVPDTQYF,TRBV12-3/TRBV12-4,NA,TRBJ2-3,many
TGCAGCGTAGCCCAGGGGGCGCATTCCTACGAGCAGTACTTC,CSVAQGAHSYEQYF,TRBV29-1,TRBD1,TRBJ2-7,many
TGTGCCAGCAGTGAAGCGGGCGGACACAACACCGGGGAGCTGTTTTTT,CASSEAGGHNTGELFF,TRBV6-1,NA,TRBJ2-2,few
TGTGCCGCCCGGGGGGGGGTTCGTCAGCCCCAGCATTTT,CAARGGVRQPQHF,TRBV10-3,NA,TRBJ1-5,NA
TGCGCCAGCAGTTCCCATCAGCATGGCACCGGGGAGCTGTTTTTT,CASSSHQHGTGELFF,TRBV10-1,NA,TRBJ2-2,few